These 4 T cell receptor beta chains were sequenced from one sample in a study of T cells expressing NK-cell markers. TCRdb reprocessed the 5' RACE reads; each CDR3 protein has one entry and no DNA is given. Listed are roughly 180,000 distinct CDR3 sequences; about 19% falls within the top ten. The material sequenced was blood T cells: a sorted CD56 or NKG2C T cell subset, CD4+ or CD8+ T cells, or bulk PBMC T cells (not recorded which). Every receptor here comes from a man aged 18-75 years in good health.

The chain is built from TRBV6-1 and TRBJ2-7; TCRdb's D call of TRBD1 is untestable without DNA. The CDR3 has 14 amino acids. Germline lookup yields CDR1 MNHNS and CDR2 SASEGT. CDR3 sequence reads: CASSPAGGGYEQYF.

The V call is TRBV7-9, the J call TRBJ2-7; TCRdb calls TRBD1, which cannot be checked without DNA. Per germline, CDR1 SEHNR and CDR2 FQNEAQ (reference sequence). The CDR3 has 15 amino acids. The CDR3: CASSILPGQGNEQYF. The entire variable domain, with the rest obtained from reference TRBV7-9 and TRBJ2-7, is as follows: DTGVSQNPRHKITKRGQNVTFRCDPISEHNRLYWYRQTLGQGPEFLTYFQNEAQLEKSRLLSDRFSAERPKGSFSTLEIQRTEQGDSAMYLCASSILPGQGNEQYFGPGTRLTVT.

The chain recombines TRBV27 with TRBJ1-5. Germline CDR1 reads MNHEY; CDR2 reads SMNVEV (reference sequence). The CDR3 is 14 amino acids. The CDR3 is CASSSLSKYQPQHF.

The rearrangement uses TRBV27 and TRBJ2-3; TCRdb's D gene call, TRBD1, goes unchecked for lack of DNA. Germline assignment: CDR1 MNHEY and CDR2 SMNVEV (reference sequence). CDR3 size: 16 residues. CDR3 in amino acids: CASSLVSRGGTDTQYF.